The 15 T cell receptor beta chains below were found in one sample sequenced in a study of control samples from healthy donors and cancer patients. Some clones are missing from TCRdb's copy, which holds only in-frame ones; the method was immunoSEQ multiplex PCR. The table shows 250,000 to 300,000 clones, with roughly 82% occurring only once. Specimen: PBMCs. These receptors all come from a woman aged 55-75 years with lung cancer.

The chain links TRBV3-1 (or the pseudogene TRBV3-2) to TRBJ2-3; D is perhaps TRBD2 (5 bases). Between the trimmed V and J ends, which lost 6 bases and 2 bases, there was a span of 21 bases. The CDR3 totals 17 residues. Germline CDR1 reads LGHDT; CDR2 reads YNNKEL (reference sequence). The CDR3 reads CASSRLGAVGVTDTQYF. In DNA, the CDR3 is TGTGCCAGCAGTCGTCTCGGCGCTGTGGGAGTCACAGATACGCAGTATTTT.

This chain connects TRBV28 to TRBJ1-5; the D is unclear. Trimming left V 6 bases short and J 4 bases short, with 4 bases between. Germline CDR1 and CDR2: MDHEN and SYDVKM. The CDR3 contains 11 residues. Here the CDR3 reads CASSINQPQHF. The CDR3 DNA reads as TGTGCCAGCAGCATAAATCAGCCCCAGCATTTT.

This clone was picked up one time. The chain is built from TRBV3-1 (or the pseudogene TRBV3-2) and TRBJ2-7; perhaps TRBD1 as D (5 bases). From germline, CDR1 is LGHDT and CDR2 YNNKEL (reference sequence). Deletions cut 5 bases from V and 2 bases from J, with 13 bases between. This CDR3 has 14 amino acids. The CDR3, as DNA: TGTGCCAGCAGCGGGGCCCTTGGAACCTACGAGCAGTACTTC. It specifies CASSGALGTYEQYF.

A note on this clone: Other DNA sequences from this sample encode an identical CDR3 as well. The chain is built from TRBV2 and TRBJ1-6, with D possibly being TRBD1 (6 bases). CDR1 and CDR2 (germline): SNHLY, FYNNEI. The V gene lost 3 bases and the J gene lost 9 bases, with 15 bases spanning the gap. The CDR3 has 15 residues. The CDR3 DNA follows: TGTGCCAGCAGTGAGGGGGCAGGGTGGAGTTCACCCCTCCACTTT. Encoded protein: CASSEGAGWSSPLHF.

The chain uses TRBV12-3 or TRBV12-4 and TRBJ1-5; D is ambiguous. The V and J ends lost 2 bases and 3 bases respectively, with 5 bases between them. CDR3 length: 13 amino acids. The CDR3 DNA is TGTGCCAGCAGTTTACAGATCAATCAGCCCCAGCATTTT. It codes for CASSLQINQPQHF.

The chain couples TRBV18 to TRBJ2-3; the D gene is possibly TRBD1 (6 bases). The CDR3 totals 15 residues. Per the germline V gene, CDR1 is KGHSH and CDR2 is LQKENI. V was shortened by 4 bases and J by 1 base, with 12 bases between the two germline ends. This CDR3 is CASSQSQGGTDTQYF. The CDR3, as DNA: TGTGCCAGCTCACAATCACAGGGAGGCACAGATACGCAGTATTTT.

The chain uses TRBV7-9 and TRBJ1-1; D not certain. From germline, CDR1 is SEHNR and CDR2 FQNEAQ (reference sequence). The CDR3 runs 15 residues. V lost 1 base, J lost 4 bases, and 13 bases lay in between. The CDR3 protein is CASSLVGPVGTEAFF. The CDR3 DNA reads as TGTGCCAGCAGCTTAGTTGGGCCTGTGGGCACTGAAGCTTTCTTT.

V usage is TRBV12-3 or TRBV12-4 and J usage is TRBJ1-1; D is unclear. The V end was cut by 6 bases, the J end by 7 bases, with 15 bases between. This CDR3 region has 13 residues. This CDR3 reads CASRKGWRLEAFF. The CDR3 DNA follows: TGTGCCAGCAGGAAAGGGTGGCGGCTTGAAGCTTTCTTT.

This clone was seen a handful of times. The gene calls are TRBV11-2 and TRBJ1-6; D gene uncertain. V was shortened by 3 bases and J by 8 bases, with 8 bases between the two germline ends. The length of the CDR3 is 13 residues. Germline V gives CDR1 SGHAT, CDR2 FQNNGV. CDR3 sequence reads: CASSLAAYSPLHF. The DNA of the CDR3 is TGTGCCAGCAGCTTGGCAGCCTATTCACCCCTCCACTTT.

This clone was seen a handful of times. This chain uses TRBV2 with TRBJ1-5; D unclear. CDR1 and CDR2 from the germline V gene are SNHLY and FYNNEI. The V gene lost 6 bases and the J gene lost 4 bases, with 16 bases spanning the gap. This CDR3 has 15 residues. The CDR3 DNA follows: TGTGCCAGCAGCCCCGGGTCGCGTAGGAATCAGCCCCAGCATTTT. Translated: CASSPGSRRNQPQHF.

CDR3 DNA: TGCAGTGCTGCCACAGGGGGAGAGCAGTACTTC. This sequence encodes CSAATGGEQYF. The rearrangement uses TRBV20-1 and TRBJ2-7, with TRBD1 matching 8 bases. CDR3 length: 11 amino acids. CDR1 is DFQATT, CDR2 SNEGSKA, per germline (reference sequence). The ends lost 5 bases at V and 7 bases at J; junction bases unmatched: 4.

The chain recombines TRBV6-5 with TRBJ1-1, with TRBD1 matching 7 bases. CDR1 is MNHEY, CDR2 SVGAGI, per germline. The CDR3 spans 14 residues. V shed 7 bases, J shed 0 bases, and the junction held 5 bases outside the gene matches. The DNA of the CDR3 is TGTGCCAGCACTGGGACAGTAGTGAACACTGAAGCTTTCTTT. Protein product: CASTGTVVNTEAFF.

This chain connects TRBV7-2 to TRBJ2-5; a possible D gene is TRBD1 (5 bases). The V gene's germline CDR1 is SGHTA and CDR2 FQGNSA. The CDR3 sequence is 16 residues long. Trimming pared 3 bases from V and 5 bases from J, leaving 19 bases between. DNA of the CDR3: TGTGCCAGCAGCTTTTCGCTGACAGCTACTGGGGAGACCCAGTACTTC. This translates into CASSFSLTATGETQYF.

The chain recombines TRBV5-1 with TRBJ1-3; D gene uncertain. The CDR3 has 16 residues. Germline V gene lookup returns CDR1 SGHRS and CDR2 YFSETQ. Trimming cost V 4 bases and J 0 bases, with 14 bases left between them. The CDR3 is CASSPMLSGSGNTIYF. The CDR3 DNA reads TGCGCCAGCAGCCCAATGTTGTCTGGCTCTGGAAACACCATATATTTT.

CDR3 sequence reads: CASRSQGPYEQYF. DNA of the CDR3: TGTGCCAGCAGATCACAGGGACCCTACGAGCAGTACTTC. The chain is built from TRBV2 and TRBJ2-7, with D possibly matching TRBD1 (6 bases). This CDR3 has 13 amino acids. The ends were cut back, 6 bases at V and 2 bases at J, with 11 bases in the middle. CDR1 is SNHLY and CDR2 is FYNNEI in the germline V gene.